A single T cell receptor beta chain is shown here with its context. This clonotype appeared a few times. It lacks a known antigen. No base qualities exist here, and no much larger clone lies one base off it. The listed sequencing device is Illumina NovaSeq 6000. Using 5'RACE with constant-segment primers, TCRalpha and TCRbeta cDNA libraries were constructed, with sample barcodes and unique molecular identifiers added in the process. Trizol reagent was used to extract RNA from every sample. Library amplification was performed in two PCR steps, and a second sample barcode and Illumina TruSeq adapters were introduced in the second step. The libraries were sequenced on an Illumina NovaSeq using 2 x 150 bp paired-end reads. The paper's processing steps were these. Demultiplexing of reads and collapsing into UMI-guided consensus sequences were performed with migec v1.2.7. Using mixcr v2.1.11, the UMI consensuses were aligned to TRA and TRB V and J templates and assembled into clonotypes. Clonotypes were classified as expanded or contracted when called significant by both edgeR and NoisET, with noise models trained on biological replicates. edgeR calls used a false discovery rate-adjusted p below 0.01 and a log2 fold-change threshold of 1. As an exploratory analysis of dynamics, max-normalized trajectories of the 1000 most abundant clonotypes were examined with PCA combined with hierarchical clustering. Separately sequenced CD4+ and CD8+ repertoires were used to assign the CD4 or CD8 phenotype of responding clones. TCRdb reprocessing: public reads trimmed at Q25 with fastp, clones called with MiXCR, in-frame beta chains kept. Every entry covers one CDR3 protein and lists the most common genes and DNA from its rows. The V and J calls reflect TCRdb's pipeline rather than the authors' work. The sample table contains some 310,000 distinct CDR3 sequences; only one count was recorded for 20% to 25% of them. Roughly a fifth of the sample rests with the top ten.

V sheds 1 base and J sheds 0 bases, leaving 7 bases between their ends. The CDR3 holds 15 amino acids from the cysteine to the phenylalanine. Only the CDR3 portion is preserved as DNA: 45 bases, with reading frame beginning at the first base. The germline V gene provides CDR1 MGHRA and CDR2 YSYEKL. PBMCs were isolated by Ficoll-Paque density gradient centrifugation. The data originate from a study of T-cell memory formation after mild COVID-19 (dated by TCRdb to the early 2020s). Some background on the complete study: TCR sequence clusters from the two donors were found to be largely donor specific. In a couple of donors, T-cell clones that expanded and contracted after mild COVID-19 were tracked by sequencing TCRalpha and TCRbeta repertoires over time. The cohort comprised two young, previously healthy adult volunteers, one female and one male. What the work shows at the level of the full study, not this receptor alone: Some responding clones were detected in pre-infection memory, suggesting pre-existing cross-reactive memory T cells joined the SARS-CoV-2 response. SARS-CoV-2 specificity of the second-wave clones peaking on day 37 was not confirmed. Contracting CD4+ clones turned up mainly in the CM and EM memory subsets, whereas EMRA was where CD8+ clones were enriched. Only a couple of mild cases were covered in the study, and larger cohorts including severe cases with pre-infection samples were considered necessary. Balanced CD4/CD8 phenotypes were observed for clones contracting from day 15 to 85, whereas a bias towards CD4+ was observed for a second wave of clones expanding from day 15 to 37.

Sequences were obtained from PBMCs or a T cell subset sorted from them (not recorded which). The origin of this receptor is a man between 18 and 35 years old who had mild COVID-19 (a few samples of this study predate the infection). The sample titles of this study are shuffled in the database, so cell type and time point are left out; the donor was told from shared clones. The sequence joins TRBV4-1 to TRBJ1-5; a weak D assignment points to TRBD1 (5 bases agree). In nucleotides, the sequence is TGCGCCAGCAGCCAAGGGGGGTATAGCAATCAGCCCCAGCATTTT. Its translation is CASSQGGYSNQPQHF.